The 30 T cell receptor beta chains presented below share a single source sample, sequenced in a study of T cells after yellow fever vaccination. TCRdb passed the 5' RACE reads through MiXCR, listing each CDR3 protein once. The sample holds about 320,000 distinct CDR3 sequences, approximately 4% seen once. This material consisted of PBMCs, taken 15 days after the yellow fever booster vaccination. The receptor set was obtained from a man aged 18 to 29 who received the YFV17D yellow fever vaccine.

V is TRBV4-3 and J is TRBJ1-3; D not resolved. CDR1 is LGHNA, CDR2 YSLEER, per germline. This CDR3 is 16 amino acids long. V dropped 0 bases and J dropped 0 bases, with 9 bases sitting between them. CDR3 loop: CASSQDRTVSGNTIYF. CDR3 DNA: TGCGCCAGCAGCCAAGACAGGACGGTCTCTGGAAACACCATATATTTT.

This chain joins TRBV18 and TRBJ1-3; D is possibly TRBD1 (5 bases). Trimming pared 3 bases from V and 0 bases from J, leaving 12 bases between. The CDR3 has 16 residues. Germline V gene data show CDR1 as KGHSH and CDR2 as LQKENI. The CDR3 reads CASSPSTASSGNTIYF. DNA of the CDR3: TGTGCCAGCTCACCTTCGACAGCCAGCTCTGGAAACACCATATATTTT.

The chain employs TRBV20-1 and TRBJ1-2; D unclear. Germline values: CDR1 DFQATT, CDR2 SNEGSKA (reference sequence). V was cut by 0 bases and J by 3 bases, with 11 bases left in between. There are 14 residues in the CDR3. The CDR3 nucleotides read TGCAGTGCTAGAGATGAGGAGGCTTACTATGGCTACACCTTC. This sequence encodes CSARDEEAYYGYTF.

This clonotype has a handful of counts. The rearrangement uses TRBV3-1 and TRBJ1-1; 9 positions match TRBD1. From germline, CDR1 is LGHDT and CDR2 YNNKEL (reference sequence). The CDR3 runs to 16 residues. V dropped 1 base and J dropped 5; count of bases not matched to a gene: 8. The CDR3, as DNA: TGTGCCAGCAGCCAAGGGACAGGGGAGAGAGGGACTGAAGCTTTCTTT. Its protein product is CASSQGTGERGTEAFF.

This clonotype was counted many times. The CDR3 nucleotides read TGCGCCAGCAGCTTGGATTCAGGGGCCTATGGCTACACCTTC. It codes for CASSLDSGAYGYTF. This chain links TRBV5-1 with TRBJ1-2; D possibly corresponds to TRBD1 (6 bases). The CDR3 contains 14 residues. Trimming took off 0 bases at V and 4 bases at J, with 10 bases between the two ends. Germline V gene sequence: CDR1 SGHRS, CDR2 YFSETQ.

This chain joins TRBV2 and TRBJ2-3; 9 bases are a match to TRBD2. Looked up from germline, CDR1 is SNHLY and CDR2 is FYNNEI. Losses at the gene ends were 8 bases for V and 4 bases for J; bases not matched to a gene: 10. The CDR3 spans 15 residues. CDR3 sequence reads: CASQGAGGVADTQYF. The CDR3, as DNA: TGTGCCAGCCAGGGAGCGGGGGGTGTCGCAGATACGCAGTATTTT.

This clonotype has a handful of counts. A read error may produce the germline difference seen at one junction end. This rearrangement joins TRBV4-2 to TRBJ2-3; the D is unclear. The CDR3 runs 16 residues. Germline lookup yields CDR1 LGHNA and CDR2 YNFKEQ. The CDR3 DNA is TGCGCCAGCAGCCAAGATATAGGGTCTGGCACAGATACGCAGTATTTT. Encoded protein: CASSQDIGSGTDTQYF.

This clonotype was recorded at least ten times. V is TRBV12-3 or TRBV12-4 and J is TRBJ2-5; D is possibly TRBD2 (5 bases). The CDR3 has 15 amino acids. V lost 3 bases and J 2 bases, leaving 13 bases between the germline ends. CDR3 loop: CASSLKRRGQETQYF. The CDR3 DNA follows: TGTGCCAGCAGTTTGAAGCGGCGCGGACAAGAGACCCAGTACTTC.

This clonotype was found many times. The rearrangement joins TRBV20-1 to TRBJ2-5; TRBD1 or TRBD2 may be the D gene (5 bases each). This CDR3 comprises 12 residues. Germline values: CDR1 DFQATT, CDR2 SNEGSKA (reference sequence). Trimming took off 6 bases at V and 5 bases at J, with 13 bases between the two ends. Written as DNA, the CDR3 is TGCAGTGCGGGGGTCTTGGGGGAGACCCAGTACTTC. As protein: CSAGVLGETQYF.

This clonotype turned up a few times. The chain couples TRBV5-1 to TRBJ2-3; 7 bases agree with TRBD2. With 3 bases clipped from V and 4 bases from J, the junction kept 8 bases outside the gene matches. Germline lookup yields CDR1 SGHRS and CDR2 YFSETQ. There are 15 residues in the CDR3. In nucleotides, the CDR3 is TGCGCCAGCAGCTACCTCCAGGCGGGGGCAGATACGCAGTATTTT. It specifies CASSYLQAGADTQYF.

This clonotype was counted many times. The gene calls are TRBV7-8 and TRBJ1-4; D call uncertain. Trimming removed 6 bases at V and 0 bases at J, with 17 bases between. The germline V gene encodes CDR1 SGHVS and CDR2 FQNEAQ. This CDR3 has 17 amino acids. CDR3 loop: CASRDPDFDATNEKLFF. CDR3 DNA sequence: TGTGCCAGCAGAGATCCGGATTTTGATGCAACTAATGAAAAACTGTTTTTT.

The table lists this clonotype with a few counts. The CDR3 is CASSQPHTGSGGNQETQYF. DNA for the CDR3: TGTGCCAGCAGCCAACCACACACCGGGTCGGGGGGTAACCAAGAGACCCAGTACTTC. The chain links TRBV4-2 to TRBJ2-5; TRBD2 agrees at 7 bases. CDR3 length: 19 amino acids. Per germline, CDR1 LGHNA and CDR2 YNFKEQ. Trimming cost V 2 bases and J 0 bases; bases outside gene matches: 15.

This clonotype turned up a few times. The DNA of the CDR3 is TGCGCCAGCAGCCAAGATTGGACTAGCGGCTACTACGAGCAGTACTTC. It yields the protein CASSQDWTSGYYEQYF. The chain recombines TRBV4-3 with TRBJ2-7, with 10 nucleotides matching TRBD2. CDR1 is LGHNA and CDR2 is YSLEER in the germline V gene. CDR3 length equals 16 residues. Trimming at V came to 0 bases and at J to 3 bases, leaving 5 bases not matched to a gene.

In this sample, this clonotype turned up many times. The J gene is TRBJ2-1, the V gene TRBV7-3, with 10 bases fitting TRBD2. In germline, CDR1 is SGHTA, CDR2 FQGTGA. V lost 2 bases and J lost 8; bases outside the gene matches: 6. CDR3 length equals 15 residues. This chain's CDR3 is CASSLGLAAWDEQFF. The CDR3, as DNA: TGTGCCAGCAGCTTAGGACTAGCGGCCTGGGATGAGCAGTTCTTC.

This clonotype appeared a few times. The chain uses TRBV4-3 and TRBJ1-6, with 7 bases fitting TRBD1. This CDR3 spans 16 amino acids. CDR1 and CDR2 (germline): LGHNA, YSLEER. J gave up 7 bases and V 0 bases, and 6 bases lay outside the gene matches. This CDR3 is CASSQDWDSSNSPLHF. In nucleotides, the CDR3 is TGCGCCAGCAGCCAAGATTGGGACAGCAGCAATTCACCCCTCCACTTT.

This clonotype was recorded at least ten times. V usage is TRBV12-3 or TRBV12-4 and J usage is TRBJ2-1, with D unresolved. Deletions cut 8 bases from V and 7 bases from J, with 6 bases between. The CDR3 spans 10 residues. As DNA, the CDR3 is TGTGCCAGCTCGCGTAATGAGCAGTTCTTC. Its translation is CASSRNEQFF.

This clonotype was counted only a few times. The rearrangement joins TRBV20-1 to TRBJ2-5, with 12 bases identical to TRBD1. The CDR3 is 15 amino acids. V lost 0 bases to trimming and J lost 9 bases; unmatched junction nucleotides: 8. Germline V gives CDR1 DFQATT, CDR2 SNEGSKA (reference sequence). CDR3 amino acids: CSARDLGTGGPSQYF. The CDR3 DNA follows: TGCAGTGCTAGAGATCTAGGGACAGGGGGCCCGTCCCAGTACTTC.

The chain links TRBV20-1 to TRBJ1-2; the D is unclear. V was clipped by 3 bases and J by 0 bases, with 11 bases between them. CDR3 length equals 14 residues. Germline lookup yields CDR1 DFQATT and CDR2 SNEGSKA (reference sequence). CDR3 protein: CSASSRRANYGYTF. CDR3 DNA: TGCAGTGCTAGTTCCAGGCGGGCTAACTATGGCTACACCTTC.

This clonotype has a count of ten or more. The chain is built from TRBV7-2 and TRBJ1-2, with TRBD1 matching 8 bases. V dropped 6 bases and J dropped 2; count of bases not matched to a gene: 8. The germline V gene encodes CDR1 SGHTA and CDR2 FQGNSA. There are 15 residues in the CDR3. CDR3 residues: CASSRGQGGNYGYTF. CDR3 coding DNA: TGTGCCAGCAGTCGAGGACAGGGAGGAAACTATGGCTACACCTTC. Based on the CDR3 plus reference TRBV7-2 and TRBJ1-2, the full variable domain is GAGVSQSPSNKVTEKGKDVELRCDPISGHTALYWYRQSLGQGLEFLIYFQGNSAPDKSGLPSDRFSAERTGGSVSTLTIQRTQQEDSAVYLCASSRGQGGNYGYTFGSGTRLTVV.

The gene calls are TRBV20-1 and TRBJ1-2; D may be TRBD1 (6 bases). The CDR3 is made up of 13 amino acids. Trimming took 1 base from V and 3 from J, leaving 9 bases between them. Germline V gene sequence: CDR1 DFQATT, CDR2 SNEGSKA (reference sequence). This CDR3 reads CSARAGHDYGYTF. The DNA of the CDR3 is TGCAGTGCTAGAGCGGGACACGACTATGGCTACACCTTC.

This clonotype was seen ten or more times. The rearrangement links TRBV7-3 to TRBJ2-5; D possibly corresponds to TRBD2 (6 bases). This CDR3 spans 14 amino acids. Germline CDR1 SGHTA, CDR2 FQGTGA. Trimming removed 5 bases from V and 6 bases from J, with 16 bases in between. This CDR3 reads CASSPTGLVKTQYF. The CDR3, as DNA: TGTGCCAGCAGCCCCACGGGACTCGTGAAGACCCAGTACTTC.

This clonotype was counted only a few times. The chain couples TRBV7-2 to TRBJ1-1; possibly TRBD1 for D (5 bases). The V gene's germline CDR1 is SGHTA and CDR2 FQGNSA. The CDR3 extends over 13 amino acids. With 7 bases removed from V and 3 bases from J, the gap between germline ends came to 12 bases. CDR3 bases: TGTGCCAGCACCTTGTTAGGGGACACTGAAGCTTTCTTT. Protein sequence: CASTLLGDTEAFF.

This clonotype has ten or more counts. V usage is TRBV29-1 and J usage is TRBJ2-1; the D gene is possibly TRBD2 (5 bases). The CDR3 spans 12 residues. The ends were cut back, 7 bases at V and 8 bases at J, with 15 bases in the middle. The germline V gene encodes CDR1 SQVTM and CDR2 ANQGSEA. CDR3 protein: CSGAGEWDEQFF. CDR3 bases: TGCAGCGGGGCCGGGGAGTGGGATGAGCAGTTCTTC.

This clonotype was picked up a small number of times. The chain has TRBV4-3 and TRBJ1-1, with no clear D. V lost 4 bases and J 1 base, leaving 16 bases between the germline ends. Germline CDR1 and CDR2: LGHNA and YSLEER. This CDR3 is 16 amino acids long. The CDR3, as DNA: TGCGCCAGCAGCCCAGAGGGAATGGGCGGGAACACTGAAGCTTTCTTT. It specifies CASSPEGMGGNTEAFF.

Ten or more counts support this clonotype. This chain uses TRBV5-1 with TRBJ2-1, with a tentative D call TRBD2 (6 bases). V gave up 0 bases and J gave up 1 base, with 11 bases separating them. Germline-derived CDR1 and CDR2 are SGHRS and YFSETQ. The CDR3 is made up of 16 amino acids. CDR3 in amino acids: CASSLGGVGSYNEQFF. Written as DNA, the CDR3 is TGCGCCAGCAGCTTGGGCGGGGTCGGGTCCTACAATGAGCAGTTCTTC.

This chain connects TRBV12-3 or TRBV12-4 to TRBJ1-1; TRBD1 is a possible D gene (6 bases). The V gene lost 6 bases and the J gene lost 5 bases, with 13 bases spanning the gap. CDR3 length: 13 residues. The CDR3 here is CASRGGAGTEAFF. The CDR3, as DNA: TGTGCCAGCAGGGGGGGGGCTGGGACTGAAGCTTTCTTT.

The J gene is TRBJ2-6, the V gene TRBV27, with D tentatively TRBD1 (6 bases). The CDR3 is 22 residues long. Per the germline V gene, CDR1 is MNHEY and CDR2 is SMNVEV (reference sequence). Deletions cut 2 bases from V and 0 bases from J, with 26 bases between. CDR3 amino acids: CASSLKLGRGQSFRSGANVLTF. Written as DNA, the CDR3 is TGTGCCAGCAGTTTAAAGCTTGGCCGCGGACAGTCCTTTCGCTCTGGGGCCAACGTCCTGACTTTC. The whole variable domain, filled in from reference TRBV27 and TRBJ2-6, reads EAQVTQNPRYLITVTGKKLTVTCSQNMNHEYMSWYRQDPGLGLRQIYYSMNVEVTDKGDVPEGYKVSRKEKRNFPLILESPSPNQTSLYFCASSLKLGRGQSFRSGANVLTFGAGSRLTVL.

This clonotype was counted only a few times. The chain is built from TRBV30 and TRBJ2-5; no clear D gene. The CDR3 is 13 residues long. Looked up from germline, CDR1 is GTSNPN and CDR2 is SVGIG (reference sequence). The V gene lost 0 bases and the J gene lost 2 bases, with 7 bases spanning the gap. The CDR3 loop is CAWSVGLQETQYF. DNA for the CDR3: TGTGCCTGGAGTGTTGGTTTGCAAGAGACCCAGTACTTC.

This clonotype was found many times. The chain uses TRBV7-2 and TRBJ2-7; D possibly uses TRBD1 or TRBD2 (6 bases each). The V gene lost 7 bases and the J gene lost 7 bases, with 11 bases spanning the gap. Germline V gene lookup returns CDR1 SGHTA and CDR2 FQGNSA. The CDR3 runs to 11 residues. CDR3 protein: CASTQGGEQYF. As DNA, the CDR3 is TGTGCCAGCACCCAAGGGGGGGAGCAGTACTTC.

This chain links TRBV7-9 with TRBJ2-7; 7 bases are a match to TRBD2. Per germline, CDR1 SEHNR and CDR2 FQNEAQ (reference sequence). The V segment lost 4 bases and the J segment 1 base; nucleotides outside the gene matches: 7. This CDR3 has 15 residues. As DNA, the CDR3 is TGTGCCAGCAGCTCCGCAACGGGGGGATCCTACGAGCAGTACGTC. Protein sequence: CASSSATGGSYEQYV.